This entry lists 18 T cell receptor beta chains sequenced from one sample in a study of T cells in Graves' hyperthyroidism and ophthalmopathy (dated by TCRdb to between 2019 and 2020). Receptors were amplified or captured by multiplex PCR. TCRdb lists the instrument as Illumina HiSeq 2000. The TCR beta CDR3 regions were amplified from the RNA transcripts. The first round of RT-PCR for the TCR CDR3 was performed with the HTBI primer set and the Qiagen OneStep RT-PCR kit. In TCRdb, the public reads were trimmed at Q25 with fastp and aligned with MiXCR, with productive beta chains retained. Each record represents a unique CDR3 protein, reported with the most common genes and DNA among its rows. The sample records fewer than 550,000 distinct CDR3 sequences, around 16% of which are singletons. The leading ten clones occupy 11% to 15% of the sample. Material for sequencing was blood. These receptors all come from a woman between 18 and 30 years old with Graves' hyperthyroidism.

This clonotype was counted at least ten times. The chain carries TRBV7-9 and TRBJ2-3; D possibly corresponds to TRBD1 (6 bases). The germline gives CDR1 SEHNR, CDR2 FQNEAQ (reference sequence). V was trimmed by 1 base and J by 2 bases, leaving 13 bases between them. The CDR3 totals 16 residues. The CDR3 bases are TGTGCCAGCAGCTTAGGCAGAACAGGGTTCACAGATACGCAGTATTTT. Its protein product is CASSLGRTGFTDTQYF.

The gene calls are TRBV20-1 and TRBJ2-5; TRBD2 matches at 9 bases. This CDR3 region has 16 residues. V lost 1 base, J lost 6 bases, and 12 bases stayed unmatched. CDR1 DFQATT and CDR2 SNEGSKA come from the germline V gene (reference sequence). CDR3 region: CSARAAGGPIPKTQYF. In DNA form, the CDR3 reads TGCAGTGCTAGAGCAGCGGGAGGTCCAATCCCCAAGACCCAGTACTTC.

This clonotype was picked up many times. The V gene is TRBV27, the J gene TRBJ1-2; 8 bases fit TRBD1. The V gene end was trimmed by 4 bases and the J gene end by 4 bases; junction bases not matched to a gene: 5. From germline, CDR1 is MNHEY and CDR2 SMNVEV (reference sequence). This CDR3 region has 14 residues. The CDR3 sequence is CASSSRGPGYGYTF. The CDR3 DNA reads TGTGCCAGCAGTTCCAGGGGGCCAGGCTATGGCTACACCTTC.

The gene calls are TRBV12-3 or TRBV12-4 and TRBJ2-7, with D tentatively TRBD1 (6 bases). Trimming removed 6 bases at V and 2 bases at J, with 11 bases between. The CDR3 contains 13 residues. DNA for the CDR3: TGTGCCAGCAGGAACCGGGACACCTACGAGCAGTACTTC. It is translated as CASRNRDTYEQYF.

This chain joins TRBV28 and TRBJ1-1, with D uncertain. Trimming removed 1 base from V and 7 bases from J, with 7 bases in between. The length of the CDR3 is 12 residues. The germline CDR1 and CDR2 sequences are MDHEN and SYDVKM. The CDR3 nucleotides are TGTGCCAGCAGTTTATCGCAAAGTGAAGCTTTCTTT. Protein: CASSLSQSEAFF.

This clonotype was observed a few times. The rearrangement links TRBV6-1 to TRBJ2-5; D is perhaps TRBD1 or TRBD2 (5 bases each). With 6 bases removed from V and 0 bases from J, the gap between germline ends came to 11 bases. Germline CDR1 is MNHNS and CDR2 is SASEGT. This CDR3 contains 14 residues. Written as DNA, the CDR3 is TGTGCCAGCAGCCGCCGGGGACACCAAGAGACCCAGTACTTC. It translates to CASSRRGHQETQYF.

This clonotype came up a few times. This sequence joins TRBV20-1 and TRBJ2-7; 9 bases are a match to TRBD1. The CDR3 is 15 residues long. Trimming at V came to 1 base and at J to 1 base, leaving 5 bases not matched to a gene. CDR1 and CDR2 from the germline V gene are DFQATT and SNEGSKA (reference sequence). CDR3 in DNA: TGCAGTGCTAGAGTACAGGGGGCCGGATCCTACGAGCAGTACTTC. Translation gives CSARVQGAGSYEQYF.

This clonotype has just a few counts. This chain joins TRBV24-1 and TRBJ2-2; D tentatively fits TRBD1 or TRBD2 (6 bases each). CDR1 is KGHDR, CDR2 SFDVKD, per germline. This CDR3 has 23 amino acids. V was clipped by 0 bases and J by 4 bases, with 32 bases between them. The CDR3 region has the DNA TGTGCCACCAGTGATTTGCGGTTATGGGGACAAAAAGCGACTAGAAGAGGCACCGGGGAGCTGTTTTTT. Its translation: CATSDLRLWGQKATRRGTGELFF.

In this sample, this clonotype turned up many times. V usage is TRBV7-9 and J usage is TRBJ2-1; D is unresolved. The CDR3 runs to 11 residues. Germline V lookup: CDR1 SEHNR, CDR2 FQNEAQ (reference sequence). The ends were cut back, 5 bases at V and 5 bases at J, with 4 bases in the middle. The CDR3 loop is CASSLHNEQFF. CDR3 bases: TGTGCCAGCAGCCTCCACAATGAGCAGTTCTTC.

As concerns this clonotype: One base away lies a much larger clone, so this may be a sequencing read error. This chain links TRBV20-1 with TRBJ1-1; D not certain. V was pared by 1 base and J by 1 base, with 7 bases between. The CDR3 runs 13 residues. Looked up from germline, CDR1 is DFQATT and CDR2 is SNEGSKA (reference sequence). Here the CDR3 reads CSARGRGNTEAFF. The CDR3 DNA sequence: TGCAGTGCTAGAGGCCGGGGGAACACTGAAGCTTTCTTT.

This clonotype was seen more than once but under ten times. This chain connects TRBV20-1 to TRBJ2-1; possible D gene TRBD2, 5 bases. Germline V gene sequence: CDR1 DFQATT, CDR2 SNEGSKA (reference sequence). V was shortened by 1 base and J by 2 bases, with 18 bases between the two germline ends. CDR3 length equals 17 residues. This CDR3 is CSARVLGFKRPYNEQFF. The CDR3 DNA sequence: TGCAGTGCTAGAGTATTGGGTTTTAAGCGGCCCTACAATGAGCAGTTCTTC.

This clonotype was counted at least ten times. The chain is built from TRBV5-5 and TRBJ2-3; 12 nucleotides match TRBD2. V lost 2 bases to trimming and J lost 6 bases; unmatched junction nucleotides: 4. The CDR3 runs 15 residues. Germline V lookup: CDR1 SGHKS, CDR2 YYEKEE (reference sequence). The CDR3 nucleotides read TGTGCCAGCAGCTTAAGGACTAGCGGGGTGGATACGCAGTATTTT. This encodes CASSLRTSGVDTQYF.

This clonotype was counted many times. This chain connects TRBV29-1 to TRBJ2-3; TRBD2 matches at 8 bases. Germline V gives CDR1 SQVTM, CDR2 ANQGSEA. V lost 8 bases to trimming and J lost 0 bases; unmatched junction nucleotides: 10. The CDR3 is 15 amino acids. The CDR3 DNA reads as TGCAGCTCTACCCCATCTAGCGGGAGCACAGATACGCAGTATTTT. It specifies CSSTPSSGSTDTQYF.

This clonotype has a handful of counts. The chain links TRBV9 to TRBJ2-7; D call uncertain. CDR3 length: 16 amino acids. Trimming cost V 3 bases and J 3 bases, with 19 bases left between them. Germline loops: CDR1 SGDLS, CDR2 YYNGEE. CDR3 protein: CASSASRHKRIYEQYF. The CDR3 DNA is TGTGCCAGCAGCGCCAGCCGACATAAACGAATCTACGAGCAGTACTTC.

The chain has TRBV5-1 and TRBJ2-2; 7 nucleotides line up with TRBD2. CDR3 length: 17 amino acids. Germline values: CDR1 SGHRS, CDR2 YFSETQ. After removal of 4 bases from V and 0 bases from J, the junction contained 9 bases not matched to a gene. CDR3 amino acids: CASSPIAGSANTGELFF. CDR3 bases: TGCGCCAGCAGCCCGATAGCGGGTTCCGCGAACACCGGGGAGCTGTTTTTT.

Comment on this clonotype: Just one base apart from a much larger clone, this may be a read error. The chain carries TRBV18 and TRBJ2-7; 8 nucleotides align to TRBD2. This CDR3 has 15 residues. Looked up from germline, CDR1 is KGHSH and CDR2 is LQKENI. V shed 3 bases, J shed 4 bases, and the junction held 8 bases outside the gene matches. As DNA, the CDR3 is TGTGCCAGCTCACCGGAAGGACTAGCTGCGTACGAGCAGTACTTC. Residues: CASSPEGLAAYEQYF.

In its sample, this clonotype was seen many times. This chain connects TRBV19 to TRBJ2-5; perhaps TRBD1 as D (5 bases). CDR3 length: 14 residues. Trimming cost V 1 base and J 1 base, with 7 bases left between them. The germline gives CDR1 LNHDA, CDR2 SQIVND (reference sequence). This chain's CDR3 is CASSIGGTQETQYF. The CDR3 region has the DNA TGTGCCAGTAGTATAGGGGGCACCCAAGAGACCCAGTACTTC.

This CDR3 is CASSVAAGVGTDTQYF. CDR3 DNA: TGTGCCAGCAGCGTAGCTGCGGGAGTCGGCACAGATACGCAGTATTTT. J is TRBJ2-3 and V is TRBV9; 7 bases match TRBD2. The junction had 5 bases not matched to a gene; V was cut back by 0 bases and J by 1 base. Germline V gives CDR1 SGDLS, CDR2 YYNGEE. The length of the CDR3 is 16 residues. Full variable domain (missing parts from reference TRBV9 and TRBJ2-3): DSGVTQTPKHLITATGQRVTLRCSPRSGDLSVYWYQQSLDQGLQFLIQYYNGEERAKGNILERFSAQQFPDLHSELNLSSLELGDSALYFCASSVAAGVGTDTQYFGPGTRLTVL.